These 20 T cell receptor beta chains were sequenced from one sample in a study of blood T cell repertoires in COVID-19. Libraries were prepared by immunoSEQ multiplex PCR; TCRdb keeps only in-frame clonotypes and omits some of them. The table includes fewer than 200,000 clones, 65% to 90% detected once. The source material was peripheral blood. These receptors were taken from a human donor in a cohort sampled during active COVID-19.

Remarks on this clone: At one end the junction does not follow the germline gene, possibly because of a read error. The chain combines TRBV7-7 with TRBJ2-1, with D perhaps matching TRBD1 (6 bases). Per the germline V gene, CDR1 is SSHAT and CDR2 is FNYEAQ (reference sequence). There are 13 residues in the CDR3. CDR3 amino acids: CASSNREKGEQFF. CDR3 nucleotide sequence: TGTGCTAGCAGCAACAGGGAAAAGGGTGAGCAGTTCTTC.

This clone has just a few counts. This chain's CDR3 is CASSPSGRYEQYF. In DNA, the CDR3 is TGCGCCAGCAGTCCTAGCGGGAGATACGAGCAGTACTTC. The chain joins TRBV10-1 to TRBJ2-7; the match to TRBD2 covers 10 bases. The V gene end was trimmed by 5 bases and the J gene end by 4 bases; junction bases not matched to a gene: 2. This CDR3 has 13 residues. Germline CDR1 WNHNN, CDR2 SYGVQD (reference sequence).

This chain links TRBV5-4 with TRBJ2-3; 8 nucleotides line up with TRBD2. The V gene end was trimmed by 5 bases and the J gene end by 10 bases; junction bases not matched to a gene: 15. Germline values: CDR1 SGHNT, CDR2 YYREEE (reference sequence). The CDR3 runs 15 residues. The CDR3 DNA follows: TGTGCCAGCAGTGGAGGGGGACTAGAGCGTTTGGCGCAGTATTTT. Amino acids: CASSGGGLERLAQYF.

This sequence joins TRBV7-9 and TRBJ2-3; D gene uncertain. This CDR3 spans 14 amino acids. V was trimmed by 2 bases and J by 2 bases, leaving 8 bases between them. Germline V CDR1 and CDR2: SEHNR, FQNEAQ (reference sequence). Here the CDR3 DNA reads TGTGCCAGCAGCTTAATCCGCTACACAGATACGCAGTATTTT. It yields the protein CASSLIRYTDTQYF.

The chain joins TRBV11-2 to TRBJ1-5; TRBD1 might be the D (6 bases). Trimming pared 0 bases from V and 6 bases from J, leaving 9 bases between. Germline loops: CDR1 SGHAT, CDR2 FQNNGV. The CDR3 covers 14 residues. The CDR3 DNA reads as TGTGCCAGCAGCTTAGATCAAGGGGGTCAGCCCCAGCATTTT. This encodes CASSLDQGGQPQHF.

The CDR3 reads CASSQEQQRAYEQYF. The DNA for the CDR3 is TGCGCCAGCAGCCAAGAACAGCAGCGGGCCTACGAGCAGTACTTC. The chain links TRBV4-3 to TRBJ2-7, with a weak D call TRBD2 (6 bases). The CDR3 sequence is 15 residues long. Germline CDR1 reads LGHNA; CDR2 reads YSLEER. Trimming left V 0 bases short and J 2 bases short, with 11 bases between.

The rearrangement uses TRBV5-4 and TRBJ2-3, with 7 bases identical to TRBD1. The germline gives CDR1 SGHNT, CDR2 YYREEE (reference sequence). V gave up 10 bases and J gave up 3 bases; unmatched junction bases: 11. The CDR3 extends over 14 amino acids. CDR3 coding DNA: TGTGCCGTAAGGACAGGTCTGGGGACAGATACGCAGTATTTT. This translates into CAVRTGLGTDTQYF.

This clone was detected a few times. The rearrangement joins TRBV28 to TRBJ1-3; tentative D call: TRBD1 (5 bases). CDR3 length: 18 amino acids. V dropped 2 bases and J dropped 4 bases, with 21 bases sitting between them. The germline CDR1 and CDR2 sequences are MDHEN and SYDVKM. CDR3 coding DNA: TGTGCCAGCAGTTTAGGAGGGAGGGGAAGGTCATCCGGAAACACCATATATTTT. It yields the protein CASSLGGRGRSSGNTIYF.

V and J are TRBV9 and TRBJ2-4, with D hard to call. The CDR3 length is 15 residues. Trimming removed 3 bases from V and 0 bases from J, with 10 bases in between. In germline, CDR1 is SGDLS, CDR2 YYNGEE. In DNA, the CDR3 is TGTGCCAGCAGCGAAAACTCCGTAGCCAAAAACATTCAGTACTTC. Its translation is CASSENSVAKNIQYF.

The rearrangement joins TRBV7-2 to TRBJ1-4; TRBD1 aligns across 7 bases. Germline CDR1 SGHTA, CDR2 FQGNSA. V lost 4 bases, J lost 7 bases, and 9 bases stayed unmatched. The CDR3 consists of 15 residues. This chain's CDR3 is CASSSTGELGEKLFF. CDR3 sequence (DNA): TGTGCCAGCAGCTCCACAGGGGAATTGGGTGAAAAACTGTTTTTT. The complete variable domain, with remaining parts taken from reference TRBV7-2 and TRBJ1-4, reads GAGVSQSPSNKVTEKGKDVELRCDPISGHTALYWYRQSLGQGLEFLIYFQGNSAPDKSGLPSDRFSAERTGGSVSTLTIQRTQQEDSAVYLCASSSTGELGEKLFFGSGTQLSVL.

This clone was observed a handful of times. V and J are TRBV7-6 and TRBJ2-2; 12 bases are a match to TRBD2. The CDR3 is made up of 17 amino acids. The V segment lost 2 bases and the J segment 1 base; nucleotides outside the gene matches: 2. Germline CDR1 and CDR2: SGHVS and FNYEAQ. CDR3 amino acids: CASSLSSGRGNTGELFF. The CDR3 coding sequence is TGTGCCAGCAGCTTATCTAGCGGGAGGGGGAACACCGGGGAGCTGTTTTTT.

The CDR3 DNA reads TGTGCCAGCAGCCCGAGCGGGGGGCGGAGGAAAAACATTCAGTACTTC. Its translation is CASSPSGGRRKNIQYF. The chain uses TRBV5-4 and TRBJ2-4, with TRBD2 matching 9 bases. Trimming cost V 4 bases and J 4 bases; bases outside gene matches: 9. CDR3 size: 16 residues. Per the germline V gene, CDR1 is SGHNT and CDR2 is YYREEE (reference sequence).

This clone was counted only a few times. The chain carries TRBV3-1 (or the pseudogene TRBV3-2) and TRBJ1-5; TRBD1 aligns across 10 bases. With V trimmed by 1 base and J by 6 bases, 3 bases remained unmatched. The CDR3 has 15 amino acids. Germline V lookup: CDR1 LGHDT, CDR2 YNNKEL (reference sequence). The CDR3 loop is CASSQGDRGFQPQHF. As DNA, the CDR3 is TGTGCCAGCAGCCAAGGGGACAGGGGTTTTCAGCCCCAGCATTTT.

This clone was observed a single time. The V gene is TRBV7-9, the J gene TRBJ2-7; possibly TRBD1 for D (7 bases). From germline, CDR1 is SEHNR and CDR2 FQNEAQ (reference sequence). V was cut by 1 base and J by 7 bases, with 14 bases left in between. CDR3 length: 14 amino acids. This CDR3 reads CASSLGGGAGEQYF. CDR3 bases: TGTGCCAGCAGCTTAGGAGGGGGCGCGGGGGAGCAGTACTTC. Complete variable domain (other parts from reference TRBV7-9 and TRBJ2-7): DTGVSQNPRHKITKRGQNVTFRCDPISEHNRLYWYRQTLGQGPEFLTYFQNEAQLEKSRLLSDRFSAERPKGSFSTLEIQRTEQGDSAMYLCASSLGGGAGEQYFGPGTRLTVT.

This clone is classed as medium-sized. The genes are TRBV5-4 and TRBJ2-6; D possibly corresponds to TRBD1 (6 bases). Germline CDR1 and CDR2: SGHNT and YYREEE (reference sequence). CDR3 length: 13 residues. Trimming took 4 bases from V and 8 from J, leaving 10 bases between them. CDR3 nucleotides: TGTGCCAGCAGCCTACAGGGACCCAACGTCCTGACTTTC. Its protein product is CASSLQGPNVLTF.

The chain uses TRBV4-3 and TRBJ2-7, with 7 bases that match TRBD1. CDR1 is LGHNA, CDR2 YSLEER, per germline. V lost 5 bases and J lost 7; bases outside the gene matches: 11. The CDR3 sequence is 14 residues long. The CDR3 protein is CASSLGTAQGEQYF. CDR3 bases: TGCGCCAGCAGCTTGGGGACAGCCCAAGGGGAGCAGTACTTC.

In its sample, this clone was seen a few times. V is TRBV18 and J is TRBJ2-7, with TRBD1 matching 7 bases. Germline V gives CDR1 KGHSH, CDR2 LQKENI. There are 15 residues in the CDR3. J was trimmed by 7 bases and V by 0 bases; bases with no gene match: 9. The CDR3 region is CASSPPGQRPGEQYF. The CDR3 DNA reads TGTGCCAGCTCACCACCGGGACAGCGCCCTGGGGAGCAGTACTTC. The full variable domain, rest sourced from reference TRBV18 and TRBJ2-7, is NAGVMQNPRHLVRRRGQEARLRCSPMKGHSHVYWYRQLPEEGLKFMVYLQKENIIDESGMPKERFSAEFPKEGPSILRIQQVVRGDSAAYFCASSPPGQRPGEQYFGPGTRLTVT.

This clone was seen a single time. The chain couples TRBV10-2 to TRBJ2-1; 13 bases agree with TRBD2. Trimming removed 4 bases from V and 4 bases from J; junction bases left unmatched: 4. The CDR3 runs to 16 residues. Germline V gene data show CDR1 as WSHSY and CDR2 as SAAADI. The CDR3 DNA is TGCGCCAGCAGTGCCGGACTAGCGGGGGTTTACAATGAGCAGTTCTTC. It specifies CASSAGLAGVYNEQFF.

This chain connects TRBV19 to TRBJ2-6; 8 positions match TRBD1. V shed 7 bases and J 0 bases; nucleotides not matched to a gene: 5. Germline V gene lookup returns CDR1 LNHDA and CDR2 SQIVND (reference sequence). This CDR3 is 16 amino acids long. CDR3 sequence: CASMTGDRSGANVLTF. The CDR3, as DNA: TGTGCCAGTATGACAGGGGACCGCTCTGGGGCCAACGTCCTGACTTTC.

Comments on this clone: This sample also contains other DNA sequences that code for the same CDR3. The chain is built from TRBV9 and TRBJ2-3; 7 bases line up with TRBD2. CDR1 is SGDLS, CDR2 YYNGEE, per germline. The ends lost 0 bases at V and 0 bases at J; junction bases unmatched: 1. The CDR3 totals 15 residues. CDR3: CASSVGGGSTDTQYF. DNA of the CDR3: TGTGCCAGCAGCGTAGGGGGAGGGAGCACAGATACGCAGTATTTT.